Following are 17 T cell receptor beta chains from one sample sequenced in a study of T cells after yellow fever vaccination. TCRdb re-analysed the 5' RACE reads in MiXCR, keeping a single row per CDR3 protein. The table lists some 500,000 distinct CDR3 sequences, approximately 15% of them singletons. The sample here was PBMCs, taken on the day of the yellow fever booster vaccination. The origin of the receptors is a man aged 25-40 years who received the YFV17D yellow fever vaccine.

This clonotype occurred a few times. This chain uses TRBV6-1 with TRBJ2-5, with D perhaps matching TRBD2 (6 bases). Trimming left V 6 bases short and J 5 bases short, with 19 bases between. The CDR3 has 15 residues. CDR1 MNHNS and CDR2 SASEGT come from the germline V gene. The CDR3 region is CASSRIPREWETQYF. CDR3 coding DNA: TGTGCCAGCAGCCGAATTCCCCGGGAGTGGGAGACCCAGTACTTC.

This clonotype has just a few counts. The chain is built from TRBV6-4 and TRBJ2-1, with D possibly matching TRBD2 (6 bases). Trimming left V 4 bases short and J 7 bases short, with 14 bases between. CDR1 and CDR2 (germline): MRHNA, SNTAGT. CDR3 length: 14 residues. The DNA for the CDR3 is TGTGCCAGCAGTGCGGAGGGGCTGCGTAATGAGCAGTTCTTC. It is translated as CASSAEGLRNEQFF.

Only one count was recorded for this clonotype. Mismatch with germline at one junction end may stem from a read error. This sequence joins TRBV29-1 and TRBJ2-5, with TRBD2 identical over 7 bases. This CDR3 has 12 amino acids. The germline gives CDR1 SQVTM, CDR2 ANQGSEA. CDR3 DNA sequence: TGCAGCGTTCAGGAGGCGGGAGAGAGCCAGTACTTC. Amino acid sequence: CSVQEAGESQYF.

This clonotype came up many times. The V gene is TRBV28, the J gene TRBJ1-2; TRBD1 might be the D (6 bases). The V and J ends lost 5 bases and 7 bases respectively, with 11 bases between them. The CDR3 is 12 amino acids. Per the germline V gene, CDR1 is MDHEN and CDR2 is SYDVKM. The CDR3 nucleotides read TGTGCCAGCAGTCTACAGGGAGGTGGCTACACCTTC. This translates into CASSLQGGGYTF.

This clonotype was seen a handful of times. J is TRBJ1-4 and V is TRBV6-2 or TRBV6-3; 9 positions match TRBD1. The V and J ends lost 6 bases and 5 bases, in that order; junction bases with no gene match: 19. The germline gives CDR1 MNHEY, CDR2 SVGEGT. This CDR3 contains 19 residues. The CDR3 spells CASRTNLGLGQGRNEKLFF. In nucleotides, the CDR3 is TGTGCCAGCAGAACTAACCTTGGCCTTGGACAGGGGAGGAATGAAAAACTGTTTTTT.

The chain uses TRBV7-8 and TRBJ2-1, with D tentatively TRBD2 (6 bases). Germline lookup yields CDR1 SGHVS and CDR2 FQNEAQ. The CDR3 totals 15 residues. The V and J ends lost 6 bases and 0 bases respectively, with 12 bases between them. DNA for the CDR3: TGTGCCAGCAGGAAAGGGAGGAGCTCCTACAATGAGCAGTTCTTC. Translation gives CASRKGRSSYNEQFF.

This clonotype was seen just once. V is TRBV12-3 or TRBV12-4 and J is TRBJ2-7, with 11 bases that match TRBD1. Unmatched junction bases numbered 5, after V lost 5 bases and J lost 2 bases. The CDR3 runs 15 residues. The CDR3 region has the DNA TGTGCCAGCAGTCTCGGGACAGGGGGTACCTACGAGCAGTACTTC. It encodes CASSLGTGGTYEQYF.

This clonotype was counted between two and nine times. In DNA, the CDR3 is TGCAGATCCCAGGGCCGGGACTACGAGCAGTACTTC. Residues: CRSQGRDYEQYF. This chain uses TRBV20-1 with TRBJ2-7; D may be TRBD1 or TRBD2 (5 bases each). From germline, CDR1 is DFQATT and CDR2 SNEGSKA (reference sequence). The CDR3 runs 12 residues.

The chain uses TRBV7-2 and TRBJ2-2; possible D gene TRBD2, 6 bases. Trimming took 6 bases from V and 6 from J, leaving 14 bases between them. The V gene's germline CDR1 is SGHTA and CDR2 FQGNSA. This CDR3 comprises 14 residues. CDR3 loop: CASSYWGESGELFF. The CDR3, as DNA: TGTGCCAGCAGTTATTGGGGGGAATCCGGGGAGCTGTTTTTT.

This clonotype was picked up a small number of times. The V gene is TRBV27, the J gene TRBJ1-1; D gene uncertain. In germline, CDR1 is MNHEY, CDR2 SMNVEV (reference sequence). CDR3 size: 11 residues. Trimming removed 7 bases at V and 10 bases at J, with 13 bases between. The DNA of the CDR3 is TGTGCCAGCATCTCGGGTATCGGAGCTTTCTTT. Protein sequence: CASISGIGAFF.

On this clonotype: Its ends do not fully match the called genes, so a read error is possible. This chain uses TRBV7-9 with TRBJ2-5, with unresolved D. This CDR3 contains 10 residues. CDR1 and CDR2 from the germline V gene are SEHNR and FQNEAQ (reference sequence). The CDR3 nucleotides read TGTGCCAGCAGCCAAGGGCCCCATGAATTC. Residues: CASSQGPHEF.

This chain links TRBV20-1 with TRBJ2-5; D perhaps matches TRBD1 (5 bases). V was cut by 6 bases and J by 5 bases, with 13 bases left in between. This CDR3 region has 12 residues. Looked up from germline, CDR1 is DFQATT and CDR2 is SNEGSKA (reference sequence). This CDR3 reads CSAGRVRETQYF. The CDR3 bases are TGCAGTGCCGGCAGGGTTCGGGAGACCCAGTACTTC.

This rearrangement joins TRBV28 to TRBJ2-7; 8 bases fit TRBD1. V was pared by 2 bases and J by 3 bases, with 3 bases of the junction left unmatched. This CDR3 spans 14 amino acids. Per the germline V gene, CDR1 is MDHEN and CDR2 is SYDVKM. The CDR3 loop reads CASSLKGQGYEQYF. The CDR3 DNA reads TGTGCCAGCAGTTTAAAAGGACAGGGCTACGAGCAGTACTTC.

The chain uses TRBV2 and TRBJ1-2; tentatively, D is TRBD1 (5 bases). Trimming cost V 8 bases and J 2 bases, with 18 bases left between them. Germline V gene lookup returns CDR1 SNHLY and CDR2 FYNNEI. The CDR3 extends over 15 amino acids. CDR3 amino acids: CASELDGGFNYGYTF. CDR3 coding DNA: TGTGCCAGCGAATTGGACGGGGGGTTCAACTATGGCTACACCTTC. The entire variable domain, with the rest obtained from reference TRBV2 and TRBJ1-2, is as follows: EPEVTQTPSHQVTQMGQEVILRCVPISNHLYFYWYRQILGQKVEFLVSFYNNEISEKSEIFDDQFSVERPDGSNFTLKIRSTKLEDSAMYFCASELDGGFNYGYTFGSGTRLTVV.

This clonotype was seen a few times. The chain has TRBV20-1 and TRBJ1-2; D unclear. The CDR3 spans 12 residues. Trimming pared 4 bases from V and 1 base from J, leaving 7 bases between. Germline-derived CDR1 and CDR2 are DFQATT and SNEGSKA (reference sequence). In nucleotides, the CDR3 is TGCAGTGCTACAAGAGTTAACTATGGCTACACCTTC. This codes for CSATRVNYGYTF.

This clonotype was picked up a small number of times. This CDR3 reads CASSFDGLAGVLSGANVLTF. The DNA of the CDR3 is TGCGCCAGCAGCTTTGACGGACTAGCGGGAGTTCTCTCTGGGGCCAACGTCCTGACTTTC. The chain has TRBV5-1 and TRBJ2-6; the match to TRBD2 covers 13 bases. V lost 2 bases, J lost 0 bases, and 8 bases stayed unmatched. This CDR3 has 20 amino acids. CDR1 and CDR2 from the germline V gene are SGHRS and YFSETQ.

The rearrangement joins TRBV11-2 to TRBJ1-1; D is possibly TRBD1 (5 bases). Germline lookup yields CDR1 SGHAT and CDR2 FQNNGV. The V gene lost 5 bases and the J gene lost 3 bases, with 10 bases spanning the gap. The CDR3 length is 13 residues. Written as DNA, the CDR3 is TGTGCCAGCAGCCCCGAAGGGGACACTGAAGCTTTCTTT. As protein: CASSPEGDTEAFF.